Sequencing of this TCR beta chain was carried out in a study of shared clonotypes between healthy human individuals. At the level of the study: Donors, aged 18 to 49, were a couple of women and three men.

Study-level findings and limits: Enrolling few donors narrowed the genetic and exposure-history diversity that was represented.

Trimming cost V 5 bases and J 3 bases, with 13 bases left between them. Germline assignment: CDR1 SEHNR and CDR2 FQNEAQ (reference sequence). This CDR3 is built from 15 residues. The authors distributed each subset's genomic DNA evenly over several immunoSEQ plates. In the original workflow: Junction-only sequences without quality scores were provided by ImmunoSEQ, so filtering was different. Measured with immunoSEQ multiplex PCR; TCRdb has only the in-frame clones, and not every one. The DNA was the basis for D and trimming; V, J and clone size are from that table. The table shows some 1,400,000 clones, with roughly 96% occurring only once. To note about this clone: Its antigen is as yet unknown.

Source material: naive CD4+ T cells sorted from blood. Subset here: CD45RA+ positively selected. The source of this sequence is a man aged 25 to 45 in good health. The chain is built from TRBV7-9 and TRBJ1-4; D gene unclear. The CDR3, as DNA: TGTGCCAGCAGCCCTGATGGGGTAGCTAATGAAAAACTGTTTTTT. It codes for CASSPDGVANEKLFF.